The present entry profiles one T cell receptor (beta chain) with its context. Its antigen remains unidentified. Qualities for individual bases were not recorded, and no much larger clone is one base off. In Seattle, one collaborating source enrolled patients while the infection was active and tracked those patients longitudinally over the course of disease. The collaborating institutions used their own protocols to collect whole blood in K2EDTA tubes. For TCRbeta analysis, collaborators shipped samples as frozen whole blood, isolated PBMCs, or DNA extracted from either of those sample types. The data stem from a study of blood T cell repertoires in COVID-19 (dated by TCRdb to about 2020). For context, the study as a whole: Collaborator samples came from the United States, Italy and Spain and covered acute and convalescent phases of COVID-19. The material from the prospective study consisted of cDNA or gDNA derived from T cells, B-cell-depleted T cells, or PBMCs. The dataset comprised deeply sampled blood TCRbeta repertoires from subjects exposed to, actively infected with, or recovered from COVID-19. The repertoires were made available in a free public database intended to serve as a resource for research on the immune response to SARS-CoV-2. Samples came from the ongoing ImmuneRACE study (first 160 participants) plus 1,254 subjects from 6 global collaborators. Sample metadata almost always included a de-identified subject ID, COVID-19 status, age in years and sex. Where available, HLA class I and class II types were obtained from metadata supplied by the sample provider rather than from assay-based typing.

The study at large found these results: Clinical and demographic metadata were provided uncurated, with the amount varying by source and participant.

V gives up 2 bases and J gives up 5 bases, and the segment between their germline ends measures 10 bases. CDR1 and CDR2 were assigned from the germline V gene as SGDLS and YYNGEE. The CDR3 runs 13 amino acids, cysteine and phenylalanine included. CDR3 DNA is the only sequence kept; it has 39 bases, read in frame from the first base. TCRbeta CDR3 regions were amplified from genomic DNA using the immunoSEQ Assay, a bias-controlled multiplex PCR. The study's own analysis went as follows. Nucleated cell counts per sample were estimated from amplification of reference gene primers within the assay. To quantify the absolute abundance of each unique TCRbeta CDR3 rearrangement, sequence reads were collapsed and filtered. For each sample, productive Simpson clonality was calculated by taking the square root of Simpson's diversity index across productive rearrangements. TCRdb holds this immuneACCESS table with in-frame rearrangements only. Some clones are missing; in checked studies, unresolved V genes explain under half, and the rest has no known cause. That table furnishes V, J and clone size, whereas the DNA furnished D and trimming. For this sample there are 430,000 or so clones; around nine tenths appear just once. Of the sample, about 0.91% falls within the top ten clones.

Material for sequencing was peripheral blood. The source is a man in his late teens or twenties with COVID-19, enrolled during active disease. Recombination joined TRBV9 with TRBJ2-5, with the D gene not clear enough to name. This receptor carries the CDR3 CASSVAAQETQYF. The bases are TGTGCCAGCAGCGTGGCAGCGCAGGAGACCCAGTACTTC. Reference TRBV9 and TRBJ2-5 genes cover what lies past the CDR3, so the full variable domain is DSGVTQTPKHLITATGQRVTLRCSPRSGDLSVYWYQQSLDQGLQFLIQYYNGEERAKGNILERFSAQQFPDLHSELNLSSLELGDSALYFCASSVAAQETQYFGPGTRLLVL.